One sample yielded the 6 T cell receptor beta chains listed below, sequenced in a study of T cells after yellow fever vaccination. TCRdb called the 5' RACE reads again in MiXCR, with one record for every CDR3 protein. The sample carries hundreds of thousands of distinct CDR3 sequences, 13% recorded once. This specimen consisted of PBMCs, obtained on the day of the yellow fever booster vaccination. The receptors stem from a man aged 30-40 years who received the YFV17D yellow fever vaccine.

As to this clonotype: With only one base between it and a far larger clone, this is likely a read error. This likely comes from a read error, as the CDR3 has no conserved phenylalanine or tryptophan at its end. V usage is TRBV7-9 and J usage is TRBJ2-5; D gene uncertain. Germline CDR1 SEHNR, CDR2 FQNEAQ (reference sequence). This CDR3 is 11 amino acids long. Trimming removed 5 bases at V and 2 bases at J, with 3 bases between. The CDR3 is CASSQQETQYS. DNA for the CDR3: TGTGCCAGCAGCCAACAAGAGACCCAGTACTCC.

J is TRBJ2-2 and V is TRBV27; 7 nucleotides agree with TRBD1. CDR3 length: 14 amino acids. Per the germline V gene, CDR1 is MNHEY and CDR2 is SMNVEV (reference sequence). V gave up 8 bases and J gave up 2 bases; unmatched junction bases: 5. The CDR3 reads CASRTGYNTGELFF. The CDR3 nucleotides are TGTGCCAGCCGGACAGGCTATAACACCGGGGAGCTGTTTTTT.

V is TRBV20-1 and J is TRBJ2-1; D remains ambiguous. Germline V gene data show CDR1 as DFQATT and CDR2 as SNEGSKA (reference sequence). The CDR3 is made up of 14 amino acids. V was pared by 4 bases and J by 7 bases, with 17 bases between. The CDR3 DNA sequence: TGCAGTGCTATAAGTCCCGCTACTACAAATGAGCAGTTCTTC. It yields the protein CSAISPATTNEQFF.

This chain links TRBV27 with TRBJ1-1, with D possibly TRBD1 on 6 matching bases. CDR3 length: 14 residues. Per the germline V gene, CDR1 is MNHEY and CDR2 is SMNVEV (reference sequence). V lost 6 bases and J 4 bases, leaving 15 bases between the germline ends. This CDR3 is CASSPRGGRTEAFF. CDR3 in DNA: TGTGCCAGCAGCCCTAGAGGGGGGCGCACTGAAGCTTTCTTT.

This clonotype came up many times. The chain joins TRBV5-5 to TRBJ2-2; no definite D call. CDR1 SGHKS and CDR2 YYEKEE come from the germline V gene (reference sequence). The CDR3 has 12 residues. V lost 4 bases to trimming and J lost 3 bases, with 4 bases between them. The CDR3 region has the DNA TGTGCCAGCAGCGCTTACACCGGGGAGCTGTTTTTT. It yields the protein CASSAYTGELFF.

This clonotype was observed a handful of times. The CDR3 coding sequence is TGTGCCACCAGCAGAGATCGGGGGCTTGAGACCCAGTACTTC. Protein: CATSRDRGLETQYF. The J gene is TRBJ2-5, the V gene TRBV15, with D possibly called TRBD1 or TRBD2 (6 bases each). Germline lookup yields CDR1 LNHNV and CDR2 YYDKDF (reference sequence). The V and J ends lost 0 bases and 5 bases respectively, with 10 bases between them. CDR3 length: 14 amino acids.